This TCR beta chain was identified in a study of neoadjuvant anti-PD-1 for oral cavity cancer. The repertoire was sequenced with immunoSEQ multiplex PCR; TCRdb's copy has only in-frame clones and lacks some. Of about 68,000 clones listed, around 83% were seen once; the top ten hold 3% to 3.5%. Time point noted: after neoadjuvant nivolumab, at surgical resection. With regard to this clone: Its antigen remains unidentified.

General study results and limits: Only three patients per response group were TCR-analyzed; validation needed.

The CDR3 loop spans 16 amino acids. Germline V lookup: CDR1 SGDLS, CDR2 YYNGEE. Unmatched junction bases numbered 4, after V lost 0 bases and J lost 4 bases. The chain has TRBV9 and TRBJ2-2, with TRBD1 matching over 9 bases. The starting material was PBMCs, obtained after nivolumab (anti-PD-1) treatment. This clonotype was obtained from a person aged 35-79 years with oral cavity squamous cell carcinoma. The DNA for the CDR3 is TGTGCCAGCAGCGTAGGGCGGGGACAGGGCACCGGGGAGCTGTTTTTT. Translation gives CASSVGRGQGTGELFF.